These 5 T cell receptor beta chains were sequenced from one sample in a study of cytotoxic CD8 clonotypes in ibrutinib-treated CLL. The assay was immunoSEQ multiplex PCR, and TCRdb's table has in-frame clones only and misses some. The sample contains about 160,000 clones, approximately 90% of which appear only once. The source material was PBMCs, sampled at disease progression, from a patient treated with ibrutinib. The receptor source for this set is a human donor with chronic lymphocytic leukemia.

This clone was seen only once. The J gene is TRBJ2-2, the V gene TRBV5-1, with D possibly being TRBD2 (6 bases). With 3 bases removed from V and 3 bases from J, the gap between germline ends came to 15 bases. Germline assignment: CDR1 SGHRS and CDR2 YFSETQ. The CDR3 has 16 amino acids. The CDR3 nucleotides read TGCGCCAGCAGCTGGACCTTGGGGGGTGACACCGGGGAGCTGTTTTTT. Translating it yields CASSWTLGGDTGELFF.

The chain is built from TRBV4-1 and TRBJ2-1; D gene unclear. The CDR3 sequence is 20 residues long. Trimming stripped 1 base from V and 4 bases from J, with 26 bases between. Germline loops: CDR1 MGHRA, CDR2 YSYEKL. As DNA, the CDR3 is TGCGCCAGCAGCCAAGTCGCTGCACCTACTTTGGAGTATACTTACAATGAGCAGTTCTTC. This gives the protein CASSQVAAPTLEYTYNEQFF.

The rearrangement joins TRBV11-3 to TRBJ2-1; D may be TRBD2 (6 bases). This CDR3 is 14 amino acids long. Germline V gene sequence: CDR1 SGHNT, CDR2 YENEEA. V gave up 0 bases and J gave up 10 bases, with 13 bases separating them. The CDR3 DNA sequence: TGTGCCAGCAGCTTAGATTTTGGGGGAGGCGAGCAGTTCTTC. Translated, it gives CASSLDFGGGEQFF.

The V gene is TRBV7-9, the J gene TRBJ1-2; D ambiguous. Germline values: CDR1 SEHNR, CDR2 FQNEAQ (reference sequence). The CDR3 totals 14 residues. Deletions cut 2 bases from V and 4 bases from J, with 11 bases between. CDR3 sequence: CASSLTTRTYGYTF. In DNA, the CDR3 is TGTGCCAGCAGCTTAACGACGAGGACCTATGGCTACACCTTC.

This chain joins TRBV14 and TRBJ1-1; no definite D call. CDR1 SGHDN and CDR2 FVKESK come from the germline V gene. This CDR3 comprises 11 residues. The V gene lost 4 bases and the J gene lost 5 bases, with 5 bases spanning the gap. The CDR3 loop is CASSPGTEAFF. DNA of the CDR3: TGTGCCAGCAGCCCGGGGACTGAAGCTTTCTTT. Together with reference TRBV14 and TRBJ1-1, the CDR3 gives the full variable domain: EAGVTQFPSHSVIEKGQTVTLRCDPISGHDNLYWYRRVMGKEIKFLLHFVKESKQDESGMPNNRFLAERTGGTYSTLKVQPAELEDSGVYFCASSPGTEAFFGQGTRLTVV.